The 8 T cell receptor beta chains given below trace back to one sample, sequenced in a study of T cell repertoires in cytomegalovirus infection. TCRdb redid the calling of the reads with MiXCR, one entry per CDR3 protein. This sample has 450,000 to 650,000 distinct CDR3 sequences, with roughly 43% found just once. These receptors lack a known antigen. This specimen was cultured PBMCs, taken from culture after CMV antigen stimulation. Receptors were obtained from a human donor in good health (CMV status not recorded). Some clones in this sample may be carry-over from other donors' samples.

The CDR3, as DNA: TGTGCCAGCAGCTCCGGACATTTTAGCAATCAGCCCCAGCATTTT. It is translated as CASSSGHFSNQPQHF. The genes are TRBV7-6 and TRBJ1-5, with a possible D match to TRBD1 (5 bases). The CDR3 runs 15 residues. V lost 4 bases and J 0 bases, leaving 10 bases between the germline ends. Germline V gene data show CDR1 as SGHVS and CDR2 as FNYEAQ.

This clonotype was seen a handful of times. The chain links TRBV7-9 to TRBJ1-6; D might be TRBD1 (6 bases). V lost 1 base and J 5 bases, leaving 12 bases between the germline ends. The CDR3 extends over 16 amino acids. CDR1 SEHNR and CDR2 FQNEAQ come from the germline V gene (reference sequence). CDR3 DNA sequence: TGTGCCAGCAGCTTAGTGGGGGCCAAAAATAATTCACCCCTCCACTTT. Translated: CASSLVGAKNNSPLHF.

This chain links TRBV7-2 with TRBJ2-4; D gene unclear. V lost 9 bases, J lost 0 bases, and 6 bases lay in between. Germline V gives CDR1 SGHTA, CDR2 FQGNSA. The CDR3 sequence is 12 residues long. CDR3 in amino acids: CASSQAKNIQYF. The CDR3 DNA reads as TGTGCCAGTTCCCAAGCCAAAAACATTCAGTACTTC.

The chain links TRBV7-6 to TRBJ1-4; 9 bases agree with TRBD1. CDR1 SGHVS and CDR2 FNYEAQ come from the germline V gene. The CDR3 covers 16 residues. V was pared by 5 bases and J by 3 bases, with 7 bases of the junction left unmatched. The CDR3: CASSLTGGEANEKLFF. In nucleotides, the CDR3 is TGTGCCAGCAGCCTAACAGGGGGCGAGGCTAATGAAAAACTGTTTTTT. The full variable domain, rest sourced from reference TRBV7-6 and TRBJ1-4, is GAGVSQSPRYKVTKRGQDVALRCDPISGHVSLYWYRQALGQGPEFLTYFNYEAQQDKSGLPNDRFSAERPEGSISTLTIQRTEQRDSAMYRCASSLTGGEANEKLFFGSGTQLSVL.

This clonotype was recorded a few times. V and J are TRBV18 and TRBJ1-5; 7 bases are a match to TRBD1. CDR3 length: 17 amino acids. V was pared by 3 bases and J by 0 bases, with 8 bases of the junction left unmatched. The germline CDR1 and CDR2 sequences are KGHSH and LQKENI. CDR3 sequence: CASSPNRDSYSNQPQHF. CDR3 in DNA: TGTGCCAGCTCACCGAACCGGGACAGTTATAGCAATCAGCCCCAGCATTTT.

The chain uses TRBV19 and TRBJ2-7; D remains unclear. Between the trimmed V and J ends, which lost 8 bases and 2 bases, there was a span of 10 bases. Germline CDR1 reads LNHDA; CDR2 reads SQIVND (reference sequence). The CDR3 is 12 amino acids. The CDR3 reads CASAISPYEQYF. CDR3 DNA sequence: TGTGCCAGTGCGATTAGCCCCTACGAGCAGTACTTC. Full variable domain (rest looked up from reference TRBV19 and TRBJ2-7): DGGITQSPKYLFRKEGQNVTLSCEQNLNHDAMYWYRQDPGQGLRLIYYSQIVNDFQKGDIAEGYSVSREKKESFPLTVTSAQKNPTAFYLCASAISPYEQYFGPGTRLTVT.

This clonotype was seen a few times. The chain uses TRBV7-9 and TRBJ1-2; D gene ambiguous. V lost 1 base and J lost 7, with 10 bases in between. This CDR3 spans 13 amino acids. The germline gives CDR1 SEHNR, CDR2 FQNEAQ (reference sequence). CDR3 in DNA: TGTGCCAGCAGCTTAGTGCCAGGATCTGGCTACACCTTC. It encodes CASSLVPGSGYTF.

V usage is TRBV29-1 and J usage is TRBJ2-7; 10 bases match TRBD2. Germline V gene lookup returns CDR1 SQVTM and CDR2 ANQGSEA. Unmatched junction bases numbered 14, after V lost 4 bases and J lost 5 bases. The CDR3 totals 16 residues. The CDR3: CSVAGLAGVFLNEQYF. For the CDR3, the DNA is TGCAGCGTTGCAGGGCTAGCGGGAGTTTTTCTGAACGAGCAGTACTTC.